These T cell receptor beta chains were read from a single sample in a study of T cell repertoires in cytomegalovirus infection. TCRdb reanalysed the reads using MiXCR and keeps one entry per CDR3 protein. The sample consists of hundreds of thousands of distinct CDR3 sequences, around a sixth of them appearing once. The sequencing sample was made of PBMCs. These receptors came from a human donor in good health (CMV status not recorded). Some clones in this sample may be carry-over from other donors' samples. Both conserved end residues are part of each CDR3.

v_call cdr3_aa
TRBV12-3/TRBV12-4 CASSYNPRGNTIYF
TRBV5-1 CASSPELAGGRNEQFF
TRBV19 CASSPVPRTTEAFF
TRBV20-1 CSAGTSGGLYEQYF
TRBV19 CASTGQGSQPQHF
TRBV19 CASSKLDSSPAEAFF
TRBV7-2 CASSLVTEETQYF
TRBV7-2 CASSSRVGSYEQYF
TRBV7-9 CASSRDSMNTEAFF
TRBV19 CASSIAPGYYTF
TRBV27 CASSLLGQFGSGANVLTF
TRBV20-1 CSANKDSSSYEQYF
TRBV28 CASRGGGRGEQFF